This is a list of T cell receptor beta chains from one sample in a study of Ad26.COV2.S vaccination and SARS-CoV-2 variants. Measured with immunoSEQ multiplex PCR; TCRdb has only the in-frame clones, and not every one. The table shows fewer than 600,000 clones, with approximately 90% occurring only once. The source material was peripheral blood, sampled in a trial of Ad26.COV2.S vaccine versus placebo. These receptors were collected from a person aged 18-65 years who received the Ad26.COV2.S COVID-19 vaccine or a placebo. CDR3s include the opening cysteine and the closing phenylalanine or tryptophan. The D gene is left open where the match is weak. Not every row has a clone size; where given, it reads once, few, many or a size class.

D gene: TRBD1
V gene: TRBV19
clone size: once
J gene: TRBJ1-1
CDR3 DNA: TGTGCCAGTAGTATAGCCGGACAGGGGGTCACTGAAGCTTTCTTT
CDR3 protein: CASSIAGQGVTEAFF

D gene: TRBD1
V gene: TRBV20-1
clone size: -
J gene: TRBJ1-1
CDR3 DNA: TGCAGTGCAAGGGGGACAGCTGAAGCTTTCTTT
CDR3 protein: CSARGTAEAFF

D gene: -
V gene: TRBV18
clone size: -
J gene: TRBJ2-2
CDR3 DNA: TGTGCCAGCTCACCGCTTAGGACTACCACCGGGGAGCTGTTTTTT
CDR3 protein: CASSPLRTTTGELFF

D gene: -
V gene: TRBV5-4
clone size: -
J gene: TRBJ2-7
CDR3 DNA: TGTGCCAGCAGCTTGTCTCAGGGCGGCCCCTACGAGCAGTACTTC
CDR3 protein: CASSLSQGGPYEQYF

D gene: -
V gene: TRBV7-3
clone size: -
J gene: TRBJ1-4
CDR3 DNA: TGTGCCAGCAGCCCCCAGGGTGGTGAAAAACTGTTTTTT
CDR3 protein: CASSPQGGEKLFF

D gene: -
V gene: TRBV7-8
clone size: -
J gene: TRBJ2-7
CDR3 DNA: TGTGCCAGCAGCTTAGGCCGCCTCCCCCTCTTC
CDR3 protein: CASSLGRLPLF

D gene: -
V gene: TRBV7-2
clone size: once
J gene: TRBJ1-1
CDR3 DNA: TGTGCCAGCAGCGGTACCGGGACAACCCATGAAGCTTTCTTT
CDR3 protein: CASSGTGTTHEAFF

D gene: TRBD1
V gene: TRBV7-9
clone size: -
J gene: TRBJ1-3
CDR3 DNA: TGTGCCAGCAGCCTCCGGGACAGTTACTTCTCTGGAAACACCATATATTTT
CDR3 protein: CASSLRDSYFSGNTIYF

D gene: TRBD1
V gene: TRBV4-3
clone size: few
J gene: TRBJ1-4
CDR3 DNA: TGCGCCAGCTCCCGGGACAGGGGGCGAAATGCTAATGAAAAACTGTTTTTT
CDR3 protein: CASSRDRGRNANEKLFF

D gene: TRBD1
V gene: TRBV5-1
clone size: once
J gene: TRBJ2-3
CDR3 DNA: TGCGCCAGCGTTAGGACAGGGGAAACTAGCACAGATACGCAGTATTTT
CDR3 protein: CASVRTGETSTDTQYF

D gene: -
V gene: TRBV6-5
clone size: -
J gene: TRBJ2-5
CDR3 DNA: TGTGCCAGCAGTTACCCTGGACAGAGACAAGAGACCCAGTACTTC
CDR3 protein: CASSYPGQRQETQYF

D gene: TRBD1
V gene: TRBV7-3
clone size: -
J gene: TRBJ2-1
CDR3 DNA: TGTGCCAGCAGCCAAGGCGGACAGGGTTCCGGTGAGCAGTTCTTC
CDR3 protein: CASSQGGQGSGEQFF

D gene: -
V gene: TRBV6-5
clone size: -
J gene: TRBJ1-5
CDR3 DNA: TGTGCCAGCCGGTCGGAGGGAAGGGATCAGCCCCAGCATTTT
CDR3 protein: CASRSEGRDQPQHF

D gene: -
V gene: TRBV30
clone size: -
J gene: TRBJ2-1
CDR3 DNA: TGTGCCTGGAACAGGGAGATAGGTAATGAGCAGTTCTTC
CDR3 protein: CAWNREIGNEQFF

D gene: -
V gene: TRBV6-1
clone size: -
J gene: TRBJ1-3
CDR3 DNA: TGTGCCAGCAGTGAATGGTCAGGGGCCTATCCGAACACCATATATTTT
CDR3 protein: CASSEWSGAYPNTIYF

D gene: TRBD1
V gene: TRBV4-2
clone size: -
J gene: TRBJ1-3
CDR3 DNA: TGTGCCAGCAGCCGAAAAGGGGAGGCAGGGGGGGGAAACACCATATATTTT
CDR3 protein: CASSRKGEAGGGNTIYF

D gene: -
V gene: TRBV7-6
clone size: -
J gene: TRBJ1-1
CDR3 DNA: TGTGCCAGCAGCAGAATGGTAGGGACTGAAGCTTTCTTT
CDR3 protein: CASSRMVGTEAFF

D gene: -
V gene: TRBV6-5
clone size: -
J gene: TRBJ1-1
CDR3 DNA: TGTGCCAGCAGTTACTCCTCCAAGAACACTGAAGCTTTCTTT
CDR3 protein: CASSYSSKNTEAFF

D gene: -
V gene: TRBV5-4
clone size: -
J gene: TRBJ2-7
CDR3 DNA: TGTGCCAGCAGCTTGGGCCAGATCTCCTACGAGCAGTACTTC
CDR3 protein: CASSLGQISYEQYF

D gene: -
V gene: TRBV30
clone size: -
J gene: TRBJ1-3
CDR3 DNA: TGTGCCTGTCCCAGGGGAGATGGAAACACCATATATTTT
CDR3 protein: CACPRGDGNTIYF

D gene: -
V gene: TRBV7-2
clone size: -
J gene: TRBJ1-4
CDR3 DNA: TGTGCCAGCAGCTTCTGGGGGGGGAAACCTAATGAAAAACTGTTTTTT
CDR3 protein: CASSFWGGKPNEKLFF

D gene: TRBD2
V gene: TRBV3-1/TRBV3-2
clone size: -
J gene: TRBJ2-5
CDR3 DNA: TGTGCCAGCAGCCGTAGAATAAGGACTAGCTCGGGCCTGGGGACCCAGTACTTC
CDR3 protein: CASSRRIRTSSGLGTQYF

D gene: TRBD2
V gene: TRBV7-9
clone size: few
J gene: TRBJ2-7
CDR3 DNA: TGTGCCAGCAGCCCAGCGGGAGGTTCCTACGAGCAGTACTTC
CDR3 protein: CASSPAGGSYEQYF

D gene: -
V gene: TRBV6-5
clone size: once
J gene: TRBJ2-7
CDR3 DNA: TGTGCCAGCAGTTACGGAGCGGGCTACGAGCAGTACTTC
CDR3 protein: CASSYGAGYEQYF

D gene: -
V gene: TRBV5-5
clone size: -
J gene: TRBJ1-2
CDR3 DNA: TGTGCCAGCAGCTTGGCCATTTTCGGCAGGGAAAAGGATGGCTACACCTTC
CDR3 protein: CASSLAIFGREKDGYTF

D gene: -
V gene: TRBV25-1
clone size: -
J gene: TRBJ2-7
CDR3 DNA: TGTGCCAGCAGCCAGGGGCAGGGGACCTACGAGCAGTACTTC
CDR3 protein: CASSQGQGTYEQYF

D gene: -
V gene: TRBV9
clone size: many
J gene: TRBJ2-5
CDR3 DNA: TGTGCCAGCAGCGAGAGCCTCGCCCTGGAGACCCAGTACTTC
CDR3 protein: CASSESLALETQYF

D gene: -
V gene: TRBV6-5
clone size: few
J gene: TRBJ1-6
CDR3 DNA: TGTGCCAGCAGTTACAATCCGGGGAATTCACCCCTCCACTTT
CDR3 protein: CASSYNPGNSPLHF